Sequencing of this T cell receptor beta chain was carried out in a study of blood T cell repertoires in COVID-19. Study context: The United States, Italy and Spain provided the acute and convalescent COVID-19 samples. The cDNA or gDNA used as material had been derived from T cells, B-cell-depleted T cells, or PBMCs.

V was pared by 4 bases and J by 6 bases, with 9 bases of the junction left unmatched. The CDR3 contains 15 residues. Germline V gene lookup returns CDR1 KGHDR and CDR2 SFDVKD. Repertoires were generated with immunoSEQ multiplex PCR, while TCRdb's copy carries only in-frame clones and drops some. This repertoire shows about 140,000 clones, about 86% found once; its top ten account for 8.2%. The rearrangement links TRBV24-1 to TRBJ1-2, with 8 bases fitting TRBD1. This sequence was found in a woman aged 60-75 years with acute or convalescent COVID-19. Sequences were obtained from peripheral blood. CDR3 nucleotides: TGTGCCACCAGTGAGTCAGGGGGCAAGACGGATGGCTACACCTTC. Residues: CATSESGGKTDGYTF.